This T cell receptor (beta chain) originates from a study of blood T cell repertoires in COVID-19. About the research overall: Samples came from the United States, Italy and Spain, spanning acute and convalescent COVID-19. From T cells, B-cell-depleted T cells, or PBMCs came the material, which was cDNA or gDNA.

The authors' processing: Reference gene primer amplification in the assay estimated nucleated cell counts. Produced via immunoSEQ multiplex PCR; TCRdb's table is partial and in-frame only. The V and J calls and clone size were taken over from that table, and D and trimming were inferred from the DNA. This sample carries around 70,000 clones, 80% to 90% of them seen once, and the ten largest clones take around 10%. V was shortened by 6 bases and J by 0 bases, with 12 bases between the two germline ends. The CDR3 has 14 amino acids. Germline-derived CDR1 and CDR2 are SGHDT and YYEEEE. The chain joins TRBV5-6 to TRBJ1-1; D gene ambiguous. The sequence was obtained from an elderly man with acute or convalescent COVID-19. The sample was peripheral blood. The DNA of the CDR3 is TGTGCCAGCACCTGGACTGTCATGAACACTGAAGCTTTCTTT. Residues: CASTWTVMNTEAFF.